Each of the 13 T cell receptor beta chains below was sequenced from the same sample in a study of cytomegalovirus exposure and HLA in healthy donors. The PCR had 60 Vbeta and 13 Jbeta primers. Measured with immunoSEQ multiplex PCR; TCRdb has only the in-frame clones, and not every one. This sample's table has 40,000 to 50,000 clones. The sequencing input was PBMCs. Every receptor here comes from a woman in her twenties or thirties in good health and CMV-seronegative.

This chain connects TRBV6-6 to TRBJ1-5; no definite D call. V was cut by 8 bases and J by 4 bases, with 15 bases left in between. The CDR3 consists of 14 residues. CDR1 and CDR2 (germline): MNHNY, SVGAGI (reference sequence). The CDR3 DNA sequence: TGTGCCAGCCGTCCGGGGTCCGCGAATCAGCCCCAGCATTTT. It codes for CASRPGSANQPQHF.

This chain connects TRBV6-5 to TRBJ1-4; 8 bases match TRBD1. After removal of 6 bases from V and 6 bases from J, the junction contained 9 bases not matched to a gene. The germline CDR1 and CDR2 sequences are MNHEY and SVGAGI. This CDR3 is 15 amino acids long. This CDR3 is CASRSGGIEDEKLFF. In DNA form, the CDR3 reads TGTGCCAGCAGATCAGGGGGCATCGAGGATGAAAAACTGTTTTTT.

The chain recombines TRBV19 with TRBJ2-7; TRBD1 matches at 7 bases. The germline CDR1 and CDR2 sequences are LNHDA and SQIVND (reference sequence). This CDR3 has 14 residues. The V segment lost 5 bases and the J segment 0 bases; nucleotides outside the gene matches: 4. DNA for the CDR3: TGTGCCAGTAGTTCAGGGGGTTCCTCCTACGAGCAGTACTTC. This encodes CASSSGGSSYEQYF. The variable domain in full, completed from reference TRBV19 and TRBJ2-7, reads DGGITQSPKYLFRKEGQNVTLSCEQNLNHDAMYWYRQDPGQGLRLIYYSQIVNDFQKGDIAEGYSVSREKKESFPLTVTSAQKNPTAFYLCASSSGGSSYEQYFGPGTRLTVT.

The chain has TRBV6-1 and TRBJ2-7; 12 nucleotides match TRBD1. The CDR3 runs 20 residues. Germline CDR1 and CDR2: MNHNS and SASEGT. V was pared by 4 bases and J by 1 base, with 17 bases of the junction left unmatched. The CDR3 bases are TGTGCCAGCAGTGTAGTTGTCCTGGGACAGGGGGCTTTGAGGTCCTACGAGCAGTACTTC. It yields the protein CASSVVVLGQGALRSYEQYF.

The chain links TRBV11-2 to TRBJ2-6; possible D gene TRBD1, 6 bases. Trimming stripped 1 base from V and 0 bases from J, with 16 bases between. In germline, CDR1 is SGHAT, CDR2 FQNNGV. The CDR3 runs to 19 residues. CDR3 nucleotide sequence: TGTGCCAGCAGCTTAGGGACGGGACACGGTAGCTCTGGGGCCAACGTCCTGACTTTC. It specifies CASSLGTGHGSSGANVLTF.

The chain has TRBV7-3 and TRBJ1-5; D gene ambiguous. V was cut by 1 base and J by 0 bases, with 10 bases left in between. The CDR3 totals 16 residues. Germline CDR1 is SGHTA and CDR2 is FQGTGA. The CDR3 DNA is TGTGCCAGCAGCTTAAGGGCAGGCTATAGCAATCAGCCCCAGCATTTT. Translation: CASSLRAGYSNQPQHF. Full variable domain (rest looked up from reference TRBV7-3 and TRBJ1-5): GAGVSQTPSNKVTEKGKYVELRCDPISGHTALYWYRQSLGQGPEFLIYFQGTGAADDSGLPNDRFFAVRPEGSVSTLKIQRTERGDSAVYLCASSLRAGYSNQPQHFGDGTRLSIL.

V usage is TRBV6-5 and J usage is TRBJ1-5; tentatively, D is TRBD1 (6 bases). V was trimmed by 6 bases and J by 3 bases, leaving 12 bases between them. Germline CDR1 is MNHEY and CDR2 is SVGAGI. The CDR3 spans 14 residues. CDR3 DNA sequence: TGTGCCAGCAGGTCCGGGACATACAATCAGCCCCAGCATTTT. Encoded protein: CASRSGTYNQPQHF.

The genes are TRBV18 and TRBJ2-7; TRBD1 is a possible D gene (5 bases). CDR1 is KGHSH, CDR2 LQKENI, per germline. V was shortened by 5 bases and J by 5 bases, with 16 bases between the two germline ends. This CDR3 is built from 14 residues. CDR3 loop: CASSGAQRAHEQYF. CDR3 DNA sequence: TGTGCCAGCTCAGGGGCCCAACGAGCACACGAGCAGTACTTC.

The chain uses TRBV7-3 and TRBJ2-1, with TRBD2 matching over 8 bases. Germline V gene sequence: CDR1 SGHTA, CDR2 FQGTGA. The CDR3 is made up of 14 amino acids. Trimming at V came to 5 bases and at J to 3 bases, leaving 3 bases not matched to a gene. CDR3: CASSPAGDYNEQFF. The CDR3 nucleotides are TGTGCCAGCAGCCCAGCGGGGGACTACAATGAGCAGTTCTTC.

The chain joins TRBV5-1 to TRBJ2-5; a weak D match, TRBD2 (6 bases). V lost 0 bases, J lost 2 bases, and 8 bases lay in between. CDR3 length equals 14 residues. Germline CDR1 reads SGHRS; CDR2 reads YFSETQ. CDR3 in amino acids: CASSLEAGQETQYF. DNA of the CDR3: TGCGCCAGCAGCTTGGAGGCGGGACAAGAGACCCAGTACTTC.

The chain combines TRBV6-1 with TRBJ2-7; D is possibly TRBD2 (6 bases). V gave up 3 bases and J gave up 3 bases, with 18 bases separating them. The CDR3 consists of 16 residues. Germline V CDR1 and CDR2: MNHNS, SASEGT. The chain's CDR3 is CASSDYPGTEVYEQYF. The CDR3 DNA reads TGTGCCAGCAGTGATTACCCCGGGACTGAAGTCTACGAGCAGTACTTC.

V usage is TRBV6-1 and J usage is TRBJ2-3, with 7 nucleotides matching TRBD2. V lost 7 bases to trimming and J lost 6 bases; unmatched junction nucleotides: 10. The germline CDR1 and CDR2 sequences are MNHNS and SASEGT. The length of the CDR3 is 14 residues. CDR3 nucleotide sequence: TGTGCCAGCAATATAGGCGGGAGTTCCGATACGCAGTATTTT. It translates to CASNIGGSSDTQYF.

This sequence joins TRBV7-3 and TRBJ2-1, with 8 nucleotides matching TRBD2. V was pared by 4 bases and J by 0 bases, with 5 bases of the junction left unmatched. CDR3 length: 16 residues. Germline CDR1 and CDR2: SGHTA and FQGTGA. CDR3 sequence reads: CASSSEAGVSYNEQFF. CDR3 coding DNA: TGTGCCAGCAGCTCAGAAGCGGGAGTCTCCTACAATGAGCAGTTCTTC.